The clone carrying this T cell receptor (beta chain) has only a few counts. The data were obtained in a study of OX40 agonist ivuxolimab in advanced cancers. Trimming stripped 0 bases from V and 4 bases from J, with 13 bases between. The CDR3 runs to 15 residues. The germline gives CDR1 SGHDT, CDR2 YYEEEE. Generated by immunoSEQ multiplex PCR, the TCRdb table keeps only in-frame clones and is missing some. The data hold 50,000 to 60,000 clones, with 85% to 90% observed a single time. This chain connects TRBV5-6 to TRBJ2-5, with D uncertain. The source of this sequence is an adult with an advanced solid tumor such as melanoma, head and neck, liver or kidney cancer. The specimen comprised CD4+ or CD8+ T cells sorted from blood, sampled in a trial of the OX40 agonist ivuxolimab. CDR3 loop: CASSLAPSVGETQYF. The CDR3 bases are TGTGCCAGCAGCTTGGCCCCCAGCGTAGGAGAGACCCAGTACTTC.